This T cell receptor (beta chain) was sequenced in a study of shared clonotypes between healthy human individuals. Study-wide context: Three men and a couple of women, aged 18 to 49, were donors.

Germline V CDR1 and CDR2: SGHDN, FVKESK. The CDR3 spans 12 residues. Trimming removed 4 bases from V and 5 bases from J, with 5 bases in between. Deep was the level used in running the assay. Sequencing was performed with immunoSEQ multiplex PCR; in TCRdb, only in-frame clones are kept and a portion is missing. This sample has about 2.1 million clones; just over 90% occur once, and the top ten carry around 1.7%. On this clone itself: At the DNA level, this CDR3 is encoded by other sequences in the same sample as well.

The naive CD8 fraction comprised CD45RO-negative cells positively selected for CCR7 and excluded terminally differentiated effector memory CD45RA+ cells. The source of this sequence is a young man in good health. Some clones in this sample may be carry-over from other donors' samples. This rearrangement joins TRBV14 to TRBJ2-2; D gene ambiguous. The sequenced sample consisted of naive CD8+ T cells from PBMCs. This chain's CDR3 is CASSPDTGELFF. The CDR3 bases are TGTGCCAGCAGCCCCGATACCGGGGAGCTGTTTTTT.